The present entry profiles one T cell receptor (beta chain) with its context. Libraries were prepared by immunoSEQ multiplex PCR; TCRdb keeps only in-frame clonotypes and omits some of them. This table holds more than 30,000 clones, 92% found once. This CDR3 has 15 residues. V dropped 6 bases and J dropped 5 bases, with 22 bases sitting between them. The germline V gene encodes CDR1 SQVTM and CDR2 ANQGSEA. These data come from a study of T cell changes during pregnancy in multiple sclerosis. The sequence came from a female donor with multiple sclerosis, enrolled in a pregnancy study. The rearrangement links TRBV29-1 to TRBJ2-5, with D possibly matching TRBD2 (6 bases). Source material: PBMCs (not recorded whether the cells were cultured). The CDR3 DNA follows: TGCAGCGTATACCTTGGGGTCGGCGGGATGGAGACCCAGTACTTC. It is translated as CSVYLGVGGMETQYF.